This entry lists 27 T cell receptor beta chains sequenced from one sample in a study of PD-L1 blockade in urothelial cancer. The repertoire was sequenced with immunoSEQ multiplex PCR; TCRdb's copy has only in-frame clones and lacks some. The table has about 52,000 clones, roughly four fifths seen once. Time point meaning: pretreatment peripheral blood. The sample here was PBMCs, taken around atezolizumab (anti-PD-L1) treatment. These TCRs come from a man between 65 and 85 years old with urothelial cancer.

V gene TRBV2 combines with J gene TRBJ2-4, with 10 bases lining up with TRBD2. Germline V gene lookup returns CDR1 SNHLY and CDR2 FYNNEI. This CDR3 spans 18 amino acids. J lost 2 bases, V lost 6 bases, and 13 bases had no gene match. The CDR3 protein is CASRVGLARGMTKNIQYF. The CDR3 nucleotides are TGTGCCAGCAGGGTGGGACTAGCGAGAGGGATGACCAAAAACATTCAGTACTTC.

This clone occurred a few times. This chain links TRBV7-2 with TRBJ1-1; 9 bases match TRBD1. V shed 0 bases and J 1 base; nucleotides not matched to a gene: 3. The germline V gene encodes CDR1 SGHTA and CDR2 FQGNSA. This CDR3 comprises 16 residues. CDR3 loop: CASSLAPGQGNTEAFF. The CDR3 coding sequence is TGTGCCAGCAGCTTAGCGCCGGGACAGGGGAACACTGAAGCTTTCTTT.

This rearrangement joins TRBV19 to TRBJ2-7; D may be TRBD2 (5 bases). V lost 4 bases to trimming and J lost 2 bases, with 9 bases between them. The CDR3 has 13 amino acids. Per the germline V gene, CDR1 is LNHDA and CDR2 is SQIVND (reference sequence). Here the CDR3 DNA reads TGTGCCAGTAGTACAAGCGGTACCTACGAGCAGTACTTC. The encoded protein is CASSTSGTYEQYF. The full variable domain, its missing parts supplied by reference TRBV19 and TRBJ2-7, is DGGITQSPKYLFRKEGQNVTLSCEQNLNHDAMYWYRQDPGQGLRLIYYSQIVNDFQKGDIAEGYSVSREKKESFPLTVTSAQKNPTAFYLCASSTSGTYEQYFGPGTRLTVT.

The J gene is TRBJ1-4, the V gene TRBV7-2; the D gene is possibly TRBD1 (5 bases). The CDR3 has 12 residues. The germline V and J ends were trimmed by 2 bases and 8 bases, with 6 bases remaining between them. Germline CDR1 and CDR2: SGHTA and FQGNSA. CDR3 in amino acids: CASSLQGEKLFF. In DNA form, the CDR3 reads TGTGCCAGCAGCTTACAGGGCGAAAAACTGTTTTTT.

This chain joins TRBV12-2 and TRBJ2-1; the table's D call TRBD1 went unverified against the DNA. TRBV12-2 is a listed pseudogene. This CDR3 spans 18 amino acids. The CDR3 DNA reads as TGTGCAAGTCGCCCGCGCACCCGACTAAGGGGGCCCTACAATGAGCAGTTCTTC. This sequence encodes CASRPRTRLRGPYNEQFF.

The chain links TRBV5-4 to TRBJ2-3, with TRBD2 matching over 12 bases. Trimming removed 3 bases from V and 5 bases from J; junction bases left unmatched: 10. Germline CDR1 reads SGHNT; CDR2 reads YYREEE (reference sequence). This CDR3 has 17 amino acids. The CDR3 spells CASSWSLAGGERDTQYF. The DNA of the CDR3 is TGTGCCAGCAGCTGGTCTCTAGCGGGAGGGGAAAGAGATACGCAGTATTTT.

The V gene is TRBV29-1, the J gene TRBJ1-1, with 7 bases matching TRBD1. The J segment lost 0 bases and the V segment lost 7 bases, leaving 8 bases of the junction unmatched. Germline values: CDR1 SQVTM, CDR2 ANQGSEA. This CDR3 comprises 14 residues. The CDR3 reads CSAGPGQLNTEAFF. The CDR3 nucleotides read TGCAGCGCGGGACCGGGACAGCTGAACACTGAAGCTTTCTTT.

The rearrangement links TRBV19 to TRBJ2-2; TRBD2 agrees at 15 bases. Unmatched junction bases numbered 9, after V lost 6 bases and J lost 7 bases. Per germline, CDR1 LNHDA and CDR2 SQIVND (reference sequence). The CDR3 covers 17 residues. The CDR3 region is CASRGGLAGGPIGELFF. CDR3 bases: TGTGCCAGTAGGGGTGGACTAGCGGGAGGGCCGATCGGGGAGCTGTTTTTT.

This clone was counted only a few times. The J gene is TRBJ1-6, the V gene TRBV18; possible D gene TRBD1, 5 bases. This CDR3 comprises 14 residues. Germline lookup yields CDR1 KGHSH and CDR2 LQKENI. V lost 1 base and J lost 9, with 10 bases in between. The CDR3 sequence: CASSPQVGGSPLHF. The CDR3 nucleotides are TGTGCCAGCTCACCACAGGTGGGGGGTTCACCCCTCCACTTT. The variable domain in full, with the rest retrieved from reference TRBV18 and TRBJ1-6, is NAGVMQNPRHLVRRRGQEARLRCSPMKGHSHVYWYRQLPEEGLKFMVYLQKENIIDESGMPKERFSAEFPKEGPSILRIQQVVRGDSAAYFCASSPQVGGSPLHFGNGTRLTVT.

The chain joins TRBV18 to TRBJ2-2; the match to TRBD2 covers 9 bases. Germline lookup yields CDR1 KGHSH and CDR2 LQKENI. The CDR3 is 15 amino acids. Trimming cost V 2 bases and J 6 bases; bases outside gene matches: 4. The CDR3 sequence is CASSPVAGEAGELFF. Written as DNA, the CDR3 is TGTGCCAGCTCACCAGTAGCGGGAGAGGCCGGGGAGCTGTTTTTT.

The CDR3 DNA is TGTGCCAGCAGTTTGCAGCAGGGGCAGTATGGCTACACCTTC. As protein: CASSLQQGQYGYTF. The chain employs TRBV28 and TRBJ1-2; possible D gene TRBD1, 6 bases. The CDR3 is 14 amino acids. Germline lookup yields CDR1 MDHEN and CDR2 SYDVKM. V lost 3 bases to trimming and J lost 5 bases, with 13 bases between them.

The genes are TRBV19 and TRBJ2-1; D might be TRBD2 (5 bases). V gave up 4 bases and J gave up 2 bases, with 12 bases separating them. CDR1 and CDR2 from the germline V gene are LNHDA and SQIVND (reference sequence). CDR3 length: 15 residues. CDR3 residues: CASSNPAGAYNEQFF. The CDR3 DNA sequence: TGTGCCAGTAGTAACCCTGCGGGTGCCTACAATGAGCAGTTCTTC.

The V and J genes are TRBV6-5 and TRBJ1-6; 7 nucleotides match TRBD1. This CDR3 has 15 amino acids. Trimming removed 6 bases from V and 0 bases from J; junction bases left unmatched: 2. Per germline, CDR1 MNHEY and CDR2 SVGAGI. CDR3 bases: TGTGCCAGCAGGTCAGGGGGCTCCTATAATTCACCCCTCCACTTT. Its translation: CASRSGGSYNSPLHF.

CDR3 in amino acids: CASSNPWESGANVLTF. CDR3 nucleotides: TGTGCCAGCAGCAATCCATGGGAGTCTGGGGCCAACGTCCTGACTTTC. The chain joins TRBV21-1 to TRBJ2-6; TRBD2 is the table's D call, not checked against the DNA. TRBV21-1 is classified as a pseudogene. The CDR3 consists of 16 residues.

This clone was observed a handful of times. The J gene is TRBJ1-1, the V gene TRBV7-3; the D gene is possibly TRBD1 (5 bases). V was pared by 5 bases and J by 4 bases, with 14 bases between. Germline V gene data show CDR1 as SGHTA and CDR2 as FQGTGA. CDR3 length equals 14 residues. CDR3 in amino acids: CASSPNRGSTEAFF. CDR3 coding DNA: TGTGCCAGCAGCCCAAATAGGGGCAGCACTGAAGCTTTCTTT.

This clone has only a few counts. DNA of the CDR3: TGTGCCAGCAGCTTCCTCCTAGCTTACAGCACAGATACGCAGTATTTT. The encoded protein is CASSFLLAYSTDTQYF. V and J are TRBV5-6 and TRBJ2-3, with D perhaps matching TRBD2 (5 bases). CDR1 is SGHDT, CDR2 YYEEEE, per germline. With 2 bases removed from V and 0 bases from J, the gap between germline ends came to 13 bases. The length of the CDR3 is 16 residues.

This chain links TRBV12-5 with TRBJ1-5; D is possibly TRBD1 (6 bases). CDR1 is LGHNT, CDR2 FRNRAP, per germline. V shed 4 bases and J shed 1 base, with 17 bases lying between them. The CDR3 covers 17 residues. CDR3 region: CASGSSGGLGSNQPQHF. The CDR3 DNA reads as TGTGCTAGTGGTTCCTCCGGGGGGCTGGGGAGCAATCAGCCCCAGCATTTT.

The rearrangement joins TRBV7-2 to TRBJ2-2; a possible D gene is TRBD1 (5 bases). V gave up 6 bases and J gave up 5 bases, with 13 bases separating them. The length of the CDR3 is 14 residues. Germline CDR1 SGHTA, CDR2 FQGNSA. CDR3 sequence (DNA): TGTGCCAGCAGTTCACAGGTTGCGACCGGGGAGCTGTTTTTT. Translation: CASSSQVATGELFF.

This chain uses TRBV27 with TRBJ1-6; 7 positions match TRBD1. Germline CDR1 and CDR2: MNHEY and SMNVEV (reference sequence). This CDR3 is built from 13 residues. The V and J ends lost 3 bases and 15 bases, in that order; junction bases with no gene match: 8. Written as DNA, the CDR3 is TGTGCCAGCAGTTTCGTCTACAGGGGAGGCCTCCACTTT. Translated, it gives CASSFVYRGGLHF.

This chain uses TRBV6-1 with TRBJ2-5; TRBD1 might be the D (6 bases). Germline-derived CDR1 and CDR2 are MNHNS and SASEGT. The CDR3 spans 14 residues. V lost 6 bases, J lost 7 bases, and 18 bases lay in between. The CDR3 region has the DNA TGTGCCAGCAGGGTGACAGGATCCCTGTGGACCCAGTACTTC. It is translated as CASRVTGSLWTQYF.

The rearrangement joins TRBV9 to TRBJ1-3; D remains ambiguous. The CDR3 spans 12 residues. Looked up from germline, CDR1 is SGDLS and CDR2 is YYNGEE. Trimming left V 8 bases short and J 4 bases short, with 10 bases between. For the CDR3, the DNA is TGTGCCAGTAAACCGGAGGGAAACACCATATATTTT. This encodes CASKPEGNTIYF.

This rearrangement joins TRBV28 to TRBJ2-7; 10 nucleotides match TRBD1. Germline values: CDR1 MDHEN, CDR2 SYDVKM. The CDR3 covers 15 residues. J was trimmed by 5 bases and V by 4 bases; bases with no gene match: 8. The CDR3 protein is CASSYTGTGVHEQYF. The CDR3 DNA is TGTGCCAGCAGTTACACCGGGACAGGGGTACACGAGCAGTACTTC.

The rearrangement links TRBV29-1 to TRBJ1-2; a possible D gene is TRBD1 (5 bases). Germline CDR1 is SQVTM and CDR2 is ANQGSEA. This CDR3 spans 12 amino acids. V dropped 7 bases and J dropped 8 bases, with 17 bases sitting between them. The chain's CDR3 is CSAERQLRGYTF. The CDR3 nucleotides read TGCAGCGCCGAGAGACAGCTGAGGGGCTACACCTTC.

This chain links TRBV18 with TRBJ1-1; 7 nucleotides align to TRBD1. Trimming at V came to 4 bases and at J to 6 bases, leaving 11 bases not matched to a gene. CDR1 KGHSH and CDR2 LQKENI come from the germline V gene. CDR3 length: 15 amino acids. CDR3 nucleotide sequence: TGTGCCAGCTCACAGTCACAGGGGCTTGAGGCTGAAGCTTTCTTT. Translation: CASSQSQGLEAEAFF.

The rearrangement uses TRBV5-5 and TRBJ1-2; 8 bases match TRBD1. With V trimmed by 4 bases and J by 6 bases, 11 bases remained unmatched. Germline-derived CDR1 and CDR2 are SGHKS and YYEKEE (reference sequence). The CDR3 is 15 amino acids. This CDR3 reads CASSLTTGEVNGYTF. The CDR3 DNA is TGTGCCAGCAGCCTTACGACAGGGGAGGTAAATGGCTACACCTTC.

The chain recombines TRBV7-3 with TRBJ1-6; 10 nucleotides agree with TRBD1. V lost 6 bases and J lost 7; bases outside the gene matches: 6. Germline CDR1 and CDR2: SGHTA and FQGTGA. CDR3 size: 15 residues. The DNA of the CDR3 is TGTGCCAGCAGTTGGACAGGGGGGGGCAATTCACCCCTCCACTTT. Encoded protein: CASSWTGGGNSPLHF.

V usage is TRBV5-4 and J usage is TRBJ1-4, with D possibly matching TRBD1 (6 bases). V gave up 5 bases and J gave up 4 bases, with 12 bases separating them. CDR3 length: 14 residues. Germline CDR1 reads SGHNT; CDR2 reads YYREEE (reference sequence). The DNA of the CDR3 is TGTGCCAGCAGTCAACAGGGCCATAATGAAAAACTGTTTTTT. Its translation is CASSQQGHNEKLFF.